This TCR beta chain was captured by sequencing in a study of T cell responses to AZD1222 COVID-19 vaccine. Study results and caveats: Donors skewed white British and female; clonal diversity was possibly underestimated. CD4 TCRs covered the whole spike, strongest at regions 160-218 and 743-854. With two AZD1222 doses given, Spike-specific TCR breadth and depth both rose.

TCRdb's copy holds only in-frame clones and misses some; the assay was immunoSEQ multiplex PCR. In the table there are roughly 100,000 clones, approximately 91% of which are singletons. In regard to this clone: Its antigen remains unknown.

This specimen was peripheral blood, taken on day 0 of AZD1222 vaccination. The TCR originated in an adult in good health.

The CDR3 sequence: CASSQDLAGTQYF. Written as DNA, the CDR3 is TGTGCCAGCAGCCAAGATTTGGCGGGGACGCAGTACTTC. The rearrangement joins TRBV3-1 (or the pseudogene TRBV3-2) to TRBJ2-7, with D possibly matching TRBD2 (6 bases). The CDR3 has 13 amino acids. CDR1 is LGHDT and CDR2 is YNNKEL in the germline V gene (reference sequence). The V gene lost 0 bases and the J gene lost 9 bases, with 12 bases spanning the gap.